These 21 T cell receptor beta chains came from one sample sequenced in a study of T cells in Graves' hyperthyroidism and ophthalmopathy. TCR beta CDR3 regions were amplified from RNA. Researchers ran a first-round RT-PCR on the TCR CDR3 using the HTBI primer set. TCRdb recomputed calls from the multiplex PCR reads with MiXCR, one row per CDR3 protein. The profile covers roughly 98,000 distinct CDR3 sequences, with around 40% appearing a single time and 10% to 13% taken by the ten largest. Source material: peripheral blood or thyroid tissue (not recorded which). The receptors stem from a woman aged 30 to 39 with Graves' hyperthyroidism.

This clonotype was seen repeatedly, ten times or more. The CDR3 loop reads CAGGTLVMRERTDTQYF. CDR3 sequence (DNA): TGTGCCGGCGGGACGTTGGTGATGCGGGAGAGGACAGATACGCAGTATTTT. The chain uses TRBV6-6 and TRBJ2-3, with 7 bases fitting TRBD2. CDR3 length: 17 residues. After removal of 11 bases from V and 3 bases from J, the junction contained 20 bases not matched to a gene. The V gene's germline CDR1 is MNHNY and CDR2 SVGAGI (reference sequence).

The chain has TRBV14 and TRBJ1-6; no reliable D call. Germline CDR1 SGHDN, CDR2 FVKESK. Trimming took off 1 base at V and 1 base at J, with 8 bases between the two ends. This CDR3 comprises 16 residues. The CDR3 here is CASSQGGKSYNSPLHF. CDR3 DNA: TGTGCCAGCAGCCAAGGTGGGAAGTCCTATAATTCACCCCTCCACTTT. Looking up the rest from reference TRBV14 and TRBJ1-6 gives the full variable domain: EAGVTQFPSHSVIEKGQTVTLRCDPISGHDNLYWYRRVMGKEIKFLLHFVKESKQDESGMPNNRFLAERTGGTYSTLKVQPAELEDSGVYFCASSQGGKSYNSPLHFGNGTRLTVT.

The chain carries TRBV20-1 and TRBJ2-3, with 7 bases aligning to TRBD1. V was clipped by 3 bases and J by 3 bases; unmatched bases: 3. The CDR3 has 13 amino acids. CDR1 and CDR2 from the germline V gene are DFQATT and SNEGSKA (reference sequence). Here the CDR3 DNA reads TGCAGTGCTAGGCCGGGACAGACAGATACGCAGTATTTT. It is translated as CSARPGQTDTQYF.

This clonotype has at least ten counts. This chain uses TRBV12-3 or TRBV12-4 with TRBJ1-2; a possible D gene is TRBD1 (5 bases). V was shortened by 5 bases and J by 3 bases, with 19 bases between the two germline ends. The CDR3 has 16 residues. CDR3 sequence reads: CASSAPFGAQHYGYTF. Written as DNA, the CDR3 is TGTGCCAGCAGTGCCCCCTTCGGGGCGCAGCACTATGGCTACACCTTC.

Many counts were recorded for this clonotype. V and J are TRBV20-1 and TRBJ2-3, with D possibly being TRBD1 (6 bases). The CDR3 has 12 residues. Germline loops: CDR1 DFQATT, CDR2 SNEGSKA (reference sequence). The CDR3 sequence is CRGGRVTDTQYF. The DNA for the CDR3 is TGCAGAGGGGGTAGGGTCACAGATACGCAGTATTTT.

In this sample, this clonotype turned up many times. The rearrangement joins TRBV5-6 to TRBJ2-7; perhaps D is TRBD1 or TRBD2 (5 bases each). CDR1 is SGHDT and CDR2 is YYEEEE in the germline V gene. Trimming removed 3 bases at V and 5 bases at J, with 15 bases between. This CDR3 contains 14 residues. CDR3 sequence (DNA): TGTGCCAGCAGCTACCGGGGCCTGGGCGACGAGCAGTACTTC. Translation: CASSYRGLGDEQYF.

A single count supports this clonotype. V usage is TRBV7-9 and J usage is TRBJ2-7; D uncertain. Germline-derived CDR1 and CDR2 are SEHNR and FQNEAQ (reference sequence). V was trimmed by 3 bases and J by 9 bases, leaving 18 bases between them. There are 14 residues in the CDR3. The DNA for the CDR3 is TGTGCCAGCAGCTTGAAAGGTTGGGCTGCGCGGCAGTACTTC. Its protein is CASSLKGWAARQYF.

This clonotype was detected only once. A much larger clone differs by one base, so this may be a read error. This chain connects TRBV28 to TRBJ1-1; unclear D gene. The CDR3 has 13 amino acids. Germline V gene sequence: CDR1 MDHEN, CDR2 SYDVKM. CDR3: CASKSARSTEAYF. In DNA form, the CDR3 reads TGTGCCAGCAAATCCGCCCGGTCCACTGAAGCTTACTTT. Based on the CDR3 plus reference TRBV28 and TRBJ1-1, the full variable domain is DVKVTQSSRYLVKRTGEKVFLECVQDMDHENMFWYRQDPGLGLRLIYFSYDVKMKEKGDIPEGYSVSREKKERFSLILESASTNQTSMYLCASKSARSTEAYFGQGTRLTVV.

The chain carries TRBV28 and TRBJ2-7; D not resolved. V lost 6 bases and J 1 base, leaving 22 bases between the germline ends. The CDR3 sequence is 17 residues long. Looked up from germline, CDR1 is MDHEN and CDR2 is SYDVKM. The CDR3 bases are TGTGCCAGCAGCGCCGCTCGTCTAGTTACGTCTTCCTACGAGCAGTACTTC. Translated, it gives CASSAARLVTSSYEQYF.

The chain couples TRBV24-1 to TRBJ1-1, with 8 nucleotides matching TRBD1. The CDR3 is made up of 14 amino acids. The ends lost 4 bases at V and 9 bases at J; junction bases unmatched: 9. Germline V gene lookup returns CDR1 KGHDR and CDR2 SFDVKD. CDR3 sequence reads: CATSDPGQGGQAFF. In DNA, the CDR3 is TGTGCCACCAGTGACCCAGGACAGGGAGGGCAAGCTTTCTTT.

There are many counts of this clonotype. A much larger clone differs by one base, so this may be a read error. The chain couples TRBV24-1 to TRBJ2-2, with unresolved D. CDR3 length: 16 residues. CDR1 and CDR2 from the germline V gene are KGHDR and SFDVKD. The CDR3 nucleotides read TGTGCCACCAGCACCGCCGGCGGATCGAACATCGGGGAGCTGTTTTTT. This translates into CATSTAGGSNIGELFF.

This clonotype was found once. No conserved phenylalanine or tryptophan ends this CDR3, so it is likely a read error. The chain uses TRBV15 and TRBJ2-5; possible D gene TRBD1, 6 bases. CDR3 length: 14 amino acids. V dropped 3 bases and J dropped 1 base, with 9 bases sitting between them. The germline CDR1 and CDR2 sequences are LNHNV and YYDKDF (reference sequence). The CDR3 region has the DNA TGTGCCACCAGCAGCCGGACAGTCCAAGAGACCCAGTACTCC. Encoded protein: CATSSRTVQETQYS.

There are many counts of this clonotype. V and J are TRBV9 and TRBJ2-5; no clear D. The CDR3 totals 14 residues. V was pared by 5 bases and J by 1 base, with 12 bases between. Per germline, CDR1 SGDLS and CDR2 YYNGEE. CDR3 loop: CASSISPSQETQYF. CDR3 bases: TGTGCCAGCAGTATTAGTCCCTCCCAAGAGACCCAGTACTTC.

This clonotype was seen at least ten times. The genes are TRBV7-9 and TRBJ2-1; no clear D gene. The CDR3 consists of 12 residues. CDR1 is SEHNR and CDR2 is FQNEAQ in the germline V gene (reference sequence). The V end was cut by 4 bases, the J end by 2 bases, with 3 bases between. In DNA form, the CDR3 reads TGTGCCAGCAGCTCGGCCTACAATGAGCAGTTCTTC. Amino acids: CASSSAYNEQFF.

The chain couples TRBV29-1 to TRBJ1-1; D gene ambiguous. Trimming stripped 7 bases from V and 2 bases from J, with 11 bases between. The CDR3 has 12 amino acids. From germline, CDR1 is SQVTM and CDR2 ANQGSEA. CDR3 loop: CSATAPNTEAFF. The CDR3 nucleotides are TGCAGCGCCACCGCCCCCAACACTGAAGCTTTCTTT.

The chain is built from TRBV2 and TRBJ1-5; 10 bases fit TRBD1. The germline gives CDR1 SNHLY, CDR2 FYNNEI. CDR3 length: 15 residues. Trimming at V came to 7 bases and at J to 6 bases, leaving 9 bases not matched to a gene. CDR3 loop: CASTSDRGIGQPQHF. The CDR3 bases are TGTGCCAGCACCTCGGACAGGGGGATTGGTCAGCCCCAGCATTTT.

This clonotype was detected many times. The rearrangement joins TRBV2 to TRBJ2-7, with D tentatively TRBD1 (5 bases). The CDR3 sequence is 15 residues long. Trimming took off 3 bases at V and 1 base at J, with 13 bases between the two ends. The germline V gene encodes CDR1 SNHLY and CDR2 FYNNEI. The CDR3 sequence: CASSDRRDWSYEQYF. The CDR3 bases are TGTGCCAGCAGTGATCGCAGGGATTGGTCCTACGAGCAGTACTTC.

This clonotype was seen repeatedly, ten times or more. The chain is built from TRBV4-1 and TRBJ2-7; weak D call: TRBD1 (6 bases). This CDR3 comprises 14 residues. V gave up 2 bases and J gave up 2 bases, with 10 bases separating them. CDR1 and CDR2 from the germline V gene are MGHRA and YSYEKL. The CDR3 sequence is CASSQTRQAYEQYF. The DNA of the CDR3 is TGCGCCAGCAGCCAAACTAGACAGGCCTACGAGCAGTACTTC.

J is TRBJ1-2 and V is TRBV20-1; TRBD1 matches at 8 bases. Per germline, CDR1 DFQATT and CDR2 SNEGSKA (reference sequence). The length of the CDR3 is 14 residues. With 2 bases clipped from V and 8 bases from J, the junction kept 10 bases outside the gene matches. Here the CDR3 DNA reads TGCAGTGCTAGATTTGCTACAGGGGGTGGCGGCTACACCTTC. Amino acid sequence: CSARFATGGGGYTF.

This clonotype was counted many times. CDR3 in DNA: TGCAGTGCTAGTTGGAGGAGGGGCAATCAGCCCCAGCATTTT. This translates into CSASWRRGNQPQHF. The chain uses TRBV20-1 and TRBJ1-5; D is unclear. The V gene lost 3 bases and the J gene lost 2 bases, with 11 bases spanning the gap. The germline V gene encodes CDR1 DFQATT and CDR2 SNEGSKA (reference sequence). The CDR3 runs 14 residues.

This clonotype occurred many times. The genes are TRBV19 and TRBJ1-1; D call uncertain. The CDR3 covers 15 residues. Between the trimmed V and J ends, which lost 1 base and 6 bases, there was a span of 15 bases. Germline V CDR1 and CDR2: LNHDA, SQIVND (reference sequence). As DNA, the CDR3 is TGTGCCAGTAGTATAGGCCCCGGCAGGCGGGCTGAAGCTTTCTTT. Translating gives CASSIGPGRRAEAFF.